The rows below give T cell receptor beta chains drawn from one sample of a study of OX40 agonist ivuxolimab in advanced cancers. Sequencing was performed with immunoSEQ multiplex PCR; in TCRdb, only in-frame clones are kept and a portion is missing. The table lists about 14,000 clones, about 80% of them singletons, with under 35% in the top ten. The starting material was CD4+ or CD8+ T cells sorted from blood, obtained in a trial of the OX40 agonist ivuxolimab. Source of these receptors: an adult with an advanced solid tumor such as melanoma, head and neck, liver or kidney cancer. Both conserved end residues are part of each CDR3. Clone size is shown for a subset of rows, as once, few, many or a class of expanded clone.

abundance	v_gene	j_gene	CDR3aa
.	TRBV19	TRBJ2-1	CASNGGSYNEQFF
few	TRBV10-3	TRBJ2-1	CAISEPAGNYNEQFF
.	TRBV9	TRBJ2-6	CASRGLGGANVLTF
.	TRBV11-2	TRBJ2-7	CASSRGTGGLHEQYF
once	TRBV7-9	TRBJ2-2	CASSSRGGRNTGELFF
.	TRBV9	TRBJ2-2	CASSAGTEFRGELFF
.	TRBV25-1	TRBJ2-1	CASSDQGPGQFF
.	TRBV23-1	TRBJ2-3	CASTCPGVSDTQYF
.	TRBV7-9	TRBJ2-7	CASSPLAGVSYEQYF
.	TRBV27	TRBJ1-2	CASSLSADSVNGYTF
.	TRBV4-1	TRBJ1-4	CASSRSGTGKTNEKLFF
.	TRBV6-1	TRBJ2-7	CASSRNTLEQYF
few	TRBV9	TRBJ2-1	CASSVVGPTNEQFF
.	TRBV4-2	TRBJ1-2	CASSHQTGADGYTF
once	TRBV19	TRBJ2-1	CASSNPEAGEGDEQFF
once	TRBV5-5	TRBJ2-7	CASTPGFGVYYEQYF
.	TRBV15	TRBJ2-6	CATSRGLVLAGANVLTF